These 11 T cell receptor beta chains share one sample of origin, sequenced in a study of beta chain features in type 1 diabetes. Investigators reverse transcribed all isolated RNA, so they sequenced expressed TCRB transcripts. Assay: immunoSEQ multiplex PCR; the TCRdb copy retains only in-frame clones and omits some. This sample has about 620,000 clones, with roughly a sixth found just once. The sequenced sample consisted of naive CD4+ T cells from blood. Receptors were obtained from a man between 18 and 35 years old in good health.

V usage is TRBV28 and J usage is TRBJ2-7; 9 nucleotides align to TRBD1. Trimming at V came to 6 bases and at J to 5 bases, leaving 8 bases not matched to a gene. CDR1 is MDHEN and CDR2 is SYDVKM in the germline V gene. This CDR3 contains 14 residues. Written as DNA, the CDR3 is TGTGCCAGCAGAGCTCCGGGACAGGGCCACGAGCAGTACTTC. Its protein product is CASRAPGQGHEQYF.

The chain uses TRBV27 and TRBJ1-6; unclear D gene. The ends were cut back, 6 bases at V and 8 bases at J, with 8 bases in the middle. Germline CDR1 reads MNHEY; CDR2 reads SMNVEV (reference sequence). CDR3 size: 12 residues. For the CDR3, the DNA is TGTGCCAGCAGGGAACGCTATTCACCCCTCCACTTT. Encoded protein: CASRERYSPLHF.

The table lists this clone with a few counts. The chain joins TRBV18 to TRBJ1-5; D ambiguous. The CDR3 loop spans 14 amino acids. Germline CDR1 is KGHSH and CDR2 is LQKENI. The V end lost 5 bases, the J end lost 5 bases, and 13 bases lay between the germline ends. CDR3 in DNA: TGTGCCAGCTCAGTTACAGCTACCGATCAGCCCCAGCATTTT. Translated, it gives CASSVTATDQPQHF.

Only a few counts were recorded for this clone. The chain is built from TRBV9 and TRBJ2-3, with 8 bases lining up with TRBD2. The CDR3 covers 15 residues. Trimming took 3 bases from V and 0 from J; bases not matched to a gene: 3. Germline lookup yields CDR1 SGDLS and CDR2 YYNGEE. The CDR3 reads CASSGRLASTDTQYF. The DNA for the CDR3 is TGTGCCAGCAGCGGCAGACTAGCGAGCACAGATACGCAGTATTTT.

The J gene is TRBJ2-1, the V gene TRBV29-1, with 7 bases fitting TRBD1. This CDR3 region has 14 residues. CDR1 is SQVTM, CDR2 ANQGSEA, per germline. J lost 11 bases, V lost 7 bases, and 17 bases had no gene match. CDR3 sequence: CSADGQEVTMKQFF. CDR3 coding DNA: TGCAGCGCAGATGGACAGGAGGTTACAATGAAGCAGTTCTTC.

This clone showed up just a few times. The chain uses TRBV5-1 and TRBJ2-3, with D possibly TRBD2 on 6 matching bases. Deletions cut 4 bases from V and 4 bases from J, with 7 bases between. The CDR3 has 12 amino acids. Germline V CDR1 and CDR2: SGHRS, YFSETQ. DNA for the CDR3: TGCGCCAGCAGCGCGGGGCCAGATACGCAGTATTTT. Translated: CASSAGPDTQYF.

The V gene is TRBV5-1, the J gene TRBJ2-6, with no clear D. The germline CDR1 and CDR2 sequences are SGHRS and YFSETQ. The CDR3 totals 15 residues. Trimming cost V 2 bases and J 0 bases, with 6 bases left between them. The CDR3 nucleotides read TGCGCCAGCAGCTTCGTTGGCTCTGGGGCCAACGTCCTGACTTTC. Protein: CASSFVGSGANVLTF.

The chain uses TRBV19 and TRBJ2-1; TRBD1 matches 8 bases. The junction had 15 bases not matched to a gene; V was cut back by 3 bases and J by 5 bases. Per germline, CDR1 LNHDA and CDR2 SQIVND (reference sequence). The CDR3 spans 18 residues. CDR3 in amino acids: CASSIRGRATLKDNEQFF. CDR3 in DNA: TGTGCCAGTAGTATCAGGGGGCGGGCAACTCTCAAAGACAATGAGCAGTTCTTC.

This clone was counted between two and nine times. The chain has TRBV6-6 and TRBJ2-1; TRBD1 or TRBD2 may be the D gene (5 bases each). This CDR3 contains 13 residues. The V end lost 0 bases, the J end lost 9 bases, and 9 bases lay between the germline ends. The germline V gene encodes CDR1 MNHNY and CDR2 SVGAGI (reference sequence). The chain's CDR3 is CASSYSRDAEQFF. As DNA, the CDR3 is TGTGCCAGCAGTTACTCCCGGGACGCTGAGCAGTTCTTC.

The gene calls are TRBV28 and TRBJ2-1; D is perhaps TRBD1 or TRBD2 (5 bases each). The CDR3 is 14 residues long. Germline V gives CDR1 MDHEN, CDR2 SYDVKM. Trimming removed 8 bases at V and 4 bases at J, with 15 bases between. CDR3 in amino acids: CASVYGARYNEQFF. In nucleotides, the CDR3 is TGTGCCAGCGTCTACGGGGCCAGGTACAATGAGCAGTTCTTC.

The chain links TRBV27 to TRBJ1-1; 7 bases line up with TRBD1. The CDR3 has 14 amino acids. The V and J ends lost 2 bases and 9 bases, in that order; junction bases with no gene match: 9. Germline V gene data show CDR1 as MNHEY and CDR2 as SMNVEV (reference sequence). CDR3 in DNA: TGTGCCAGCAGTTTACAAGGACAGGTATTAAAAGCTTTCTTT. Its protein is CASSLQGQVLKAFF.